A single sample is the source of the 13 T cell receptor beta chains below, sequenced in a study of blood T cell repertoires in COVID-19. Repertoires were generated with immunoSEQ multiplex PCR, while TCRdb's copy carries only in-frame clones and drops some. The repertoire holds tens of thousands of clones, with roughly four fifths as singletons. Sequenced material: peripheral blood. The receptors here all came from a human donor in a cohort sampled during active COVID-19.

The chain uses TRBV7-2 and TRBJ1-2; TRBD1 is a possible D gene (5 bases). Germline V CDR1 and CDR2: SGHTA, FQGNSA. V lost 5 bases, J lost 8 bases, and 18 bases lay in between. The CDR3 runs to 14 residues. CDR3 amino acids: CASSGQGGSGGYTF. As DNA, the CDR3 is TGTGCCAGCAGCGGGCAGGGAGGGTCGGGCGGCTACACCTTC.

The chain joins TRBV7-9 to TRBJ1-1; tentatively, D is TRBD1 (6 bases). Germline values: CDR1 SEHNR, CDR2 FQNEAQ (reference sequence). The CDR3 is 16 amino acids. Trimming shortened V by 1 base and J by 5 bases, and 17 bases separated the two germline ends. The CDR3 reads CASSLEYGGVGTEAFF. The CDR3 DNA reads TGTGCCAGCAGCTTAGAGTATGGGGGCGTTGGGACTGAAGCTTTCTTT.

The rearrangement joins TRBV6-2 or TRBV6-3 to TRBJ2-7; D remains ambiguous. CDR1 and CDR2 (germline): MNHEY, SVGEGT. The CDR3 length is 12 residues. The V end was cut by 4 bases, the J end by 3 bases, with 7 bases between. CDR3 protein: CASSSTRYEQYF. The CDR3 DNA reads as TGTGCCAGCAGTTCCACGCGCTACGAGCAGTACTTC.

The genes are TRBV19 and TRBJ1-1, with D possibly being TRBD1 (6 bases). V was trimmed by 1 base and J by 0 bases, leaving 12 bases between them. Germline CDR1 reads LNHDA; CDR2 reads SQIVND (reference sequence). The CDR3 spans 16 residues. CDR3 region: CASSIGVDSVNTEAFF. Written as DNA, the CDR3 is TGTGCCAGTAGTATAGGGGTGGACAGCGTGAACACTGAAGCTTTCTTT.

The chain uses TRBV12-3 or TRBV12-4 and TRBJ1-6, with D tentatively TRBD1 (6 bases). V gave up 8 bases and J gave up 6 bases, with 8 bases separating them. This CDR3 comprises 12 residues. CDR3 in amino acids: CASGQPNSPLHF. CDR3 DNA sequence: TGTGCCAGCGGACAGCCTAATTCACCCCTCCACTTT.

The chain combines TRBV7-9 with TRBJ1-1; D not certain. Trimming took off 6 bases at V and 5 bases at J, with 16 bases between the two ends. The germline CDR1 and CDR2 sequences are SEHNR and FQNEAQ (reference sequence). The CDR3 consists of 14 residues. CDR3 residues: CASRNDGRETEAFF. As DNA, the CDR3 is TGTGCCAGCAGAAATGATGGGCGAGAGACTGAAGCTTTCTTT.

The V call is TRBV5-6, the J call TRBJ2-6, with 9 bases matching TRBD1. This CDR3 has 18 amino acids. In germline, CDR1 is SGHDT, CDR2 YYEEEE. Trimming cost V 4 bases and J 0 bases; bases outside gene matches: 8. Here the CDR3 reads CASSPSGTGFSGANVLTF. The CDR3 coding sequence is TGTGCCAGCAGCCCCTCCGGGACAGGGTTCTCTGGGGCCAACGTCCTGACTTTC.

For the CDR3, the DNA is TGTGCCAGCCGAACCGGGCCGGGACAGGTCTCCTACGAGCAGTACTTC. This sequence encodes CASRTGPGQVSYEQYF. The chain carries TRBV6-6 and TRBJ2-7; the match to TRBD1 covers 8 bases. With V trimmed by 8 bases and J by 0 bases, 12 bases remained unmatched. The CDR3 is made up of 16 amino acids. Germline CDR1 reads MNHNY; CDR2 reads SVGAGI (reference sequence).

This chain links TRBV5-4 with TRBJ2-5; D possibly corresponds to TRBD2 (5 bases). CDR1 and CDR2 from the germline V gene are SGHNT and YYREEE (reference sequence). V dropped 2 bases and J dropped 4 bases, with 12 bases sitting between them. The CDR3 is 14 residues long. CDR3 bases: TGTGCCAGCAGCTTAGGGCTAGCCGCAGAGACCCAGTACTTC. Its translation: CASSLGLAAETQYF.

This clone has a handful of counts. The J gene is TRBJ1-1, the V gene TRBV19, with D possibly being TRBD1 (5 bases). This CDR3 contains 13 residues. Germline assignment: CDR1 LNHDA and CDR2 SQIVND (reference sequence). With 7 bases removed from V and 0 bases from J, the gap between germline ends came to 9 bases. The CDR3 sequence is CASKTVMNTEAFF. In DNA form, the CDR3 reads TGTGCCAGTAAGACAGTCATGAACACTGAAGCTTTCTTT. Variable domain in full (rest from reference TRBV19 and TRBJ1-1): DGGITQSPKYLFRKEGQNVTLSCEQNLNHDAMYWYRQDPGQGLRLIYYSQIVNDFQKGDIAEGYSVSREKKESFPLTVTSAQKNPTAFYLCASKTVMNTEAFFGQGTRLTVV.

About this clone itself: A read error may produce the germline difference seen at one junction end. The CDR3 sequence is CASNLVLAGGGGETQYF. The CDR3 DNA reads TGCGCCAGCAACTTGGTACTAGCGGGGGGAGGCGGAGAGACCCAGTACTTC. J is TRBJ2-5 and V is TRBV5-1, with TRBD2 identical over 12 bases. The CDR3 spans 17 residues. Germline lookup yields CDR1 SGHRS and CDR2 YFSETQ.

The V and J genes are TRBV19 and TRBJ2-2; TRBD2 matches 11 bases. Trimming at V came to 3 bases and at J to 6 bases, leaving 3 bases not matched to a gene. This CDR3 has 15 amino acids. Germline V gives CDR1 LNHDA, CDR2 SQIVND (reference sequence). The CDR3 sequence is CASSISGGAAGELFF. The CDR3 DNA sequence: TGTGCCAGTAGTATTAGCGGGGGGGCCGCCGGGGAGCTGTTTTTT.

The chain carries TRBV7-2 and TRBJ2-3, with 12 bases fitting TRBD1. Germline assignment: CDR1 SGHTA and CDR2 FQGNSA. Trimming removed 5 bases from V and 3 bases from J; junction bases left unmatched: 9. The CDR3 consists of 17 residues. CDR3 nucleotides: TGTGCCAGCAGCCTTAGGGGACAGGGGGCTGGGACAGATACGCAGTATTTT. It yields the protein CASSLRGQGAGTDTQYF. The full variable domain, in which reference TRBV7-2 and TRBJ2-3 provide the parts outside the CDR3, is GAGVSQSPSNKVTEKGKDVELRCDPISGHTALYWYRQSLGQGLEFLIYFQGNSAPDKSGLPSDRFSAERTGGSVSTLTIQRTQQEDSAVYLCASSLRGQGAGTDTQYFGPGTRLTVL.